This T cell receptor beta chain came from a study of T cell responses to AZD1222 COVID-19 vaccine. Study results and caveats: Elevations in Spike-specific TCR breadth and depth followed administration of two AZD1222 doses. Baseline antibody screening turned up just six or seven seropositive AZD1222 recipients. Dominant CD4 TCR responses targeted spike regions 160-218 and 743-854. Unmutated regions of variants are reportedly targeted by nearly half of spike-specific TCRs.

Here immunoSEQ multiplex PCR was the method, and the copy in TCRdb shows in-frame clones only, minus some. The table has tens of thousands of clones, about 90% seen once. The CDR3 sequence is 16 residues long. With 4 bases removed from V and 6 bases from J, the gap between germline ends came to 21 bases. CDR1 is MNHEY and CDR2 is SMNVEV in the germline V gene (reference sequence). Details on this clone: Its antigen is as yet unknown.

The chain is built from TRBV27 and TRBJ1-2; D ambiguous. The sequencing used peripheral blood, collected on day 0 of MenACWY control vaccination. The source is an adult in good health. This CDR3 reads CASSSPQTGSLHGYTF. The CDR3 DNA follows: TGTGCCAGCAGTTCCCCCCAGACTGGAAGTTTGCATGGCTACACCTTC.